Listed here are 25 T cell receptor beta chains from one sample, sequenced in a study of blood T cell repertoires in COVID-19. The method was immunoSEQ multiplex PCR; TCRdb's version includes in-frame clones alone and lacks a portion of them. The sample records roughly 120,000 clones, 76% being singletons. The sample consisted of peripheral blood. The receptors were gathered from a woman of 80 years or more with acute or convalescent COVID-19.

The rearrangement uses TRBV18 and TRBJ1-6; 9 nucleotides align to TRBD1. Germline trimming cut 6 bases from V and 8 bases from J; bases unmatched to any gene: 8. This CDR3 comprises 15 residues. The germline V gene has CDR1 KGHSH and CDR2 LQKENI. In DNA, the CDR3 is TGTGCCAGCTCTCCCGGACAGGGGAAGGATTCACCCCTCCACTTT. Protein sequence: CASSPGQGKDSPLHF.

V usage is TRBV11-1 and J usage is TRBJ2-5; possibly TRBD1 for D (5 bases). Per the germline V gene, CDR1 is SGHAT and CDR2 is FQDESV (reference sequence). The CDR3 covers 15 residues. Trimming cost V 5 bases and J 5 bases, with 18 bases left between them. The CDR3: CASSPAAQGWETQYF. The CDR3 nucleotides are TGTGCCAGCAGCCCCGCCGCCCAGGGCTGGGAGACCCAGTACTTC.

V and J are TRBV28 and TRBJ2-3, with D perhaps TRBD2 (6 bases). V was trimmed by 5 bases and J by 2 bases, leaving 17 bases between them. Germline values: CDR1 MDHEN, CDR2 SYDVKM. The CDR3 length is 16 residues. The CDR3 is CASSRGGSGLTDTQYF. The CDR3 DNA is TGTGCCAGCAGTCGTGGGGGGAGCGGGCTCACAGATACGCAGTATTTT.

V and J are TRBV18 and TRBJ1-1, with D tentatively TRBD1 (6 bases). Germline lookup yields CDR1 KGHSH and CDR2 LQKENI. This CDR3 contains 15 residues. V was cut by 1 base and J by 5 bases, with 14 bases left in between. CDR3 in DNA: TGTGCCAGCTCACCACGACAGGCCGTAGGGACTGAAGCTTTCTTT. Translating it yields CASSPRQAVGTEAFF. Based on the CDR3 plus reference TRBV18 and TRBJ1-1, the full variable domain is NAGVMQNPRHLVRRRGQEARLRCSPMKGHSHVYWYRQLPEEGLKFMVYLQKENIIDESGMPKERFSAEFPKEGPSILRIQQVVRGDSAAYFCASSPRQAVGTEAFFGQGTRLTVV.

The rearrangement links TRBV5-6 to TRBJ1-2; TRBD1 might be the D (5 bases). The ends were cut back, 2 bases at V and 1 base at J, with 9 bases in the middle. From germline, CDR1 is SGHDT and CDR2 YYEEEE. The CDR3 is 14 amino acids. The CDR3 sequence is CASSFPGLNYGYTF. The CDR3 region has the DNA TGTGCCAGCAGCTTTCCAGGGCTTAACTATGGCTACACCTTC.

J is TRBJ2-3 and V is TRBV4-1; TRBD2 might be the D (5 bases). Germline assignment: CDR1 MGHRA and CDR2 YSYEKL. CDR3 length: 15 amino acids. Trimming shortened V by 6 bases and J by 1 base, and 14 bases separated the two germline ends. The CDR3 DNA reads TGCGCCAGCAGTAGTGACGGGGATCGCACAGATACGCAGTATTTT. As protein: CASSSDGDRTDTQYF.

The chain employs TRBV6-5 and TRBJ1-4, with TRBD1 identical over 10 bases. V was clipped by 5 bases and J by 13 bases; unmatched bases: 7. Germline lookup yields CDR1 MNHEY and CDR2 SVGAGI. This CDR3 is 13 amino acids long. The CDR3 DNA follows: TGTGCCAGCAGTCCGGACAGGGGGAGACGACTGTTTTTT. Protein sequence: CASSPDRGRRLFF.

The genes are TRBV4-2 and TRBJ1-2; D perhaps matches TRBD1 (5 bases). The CDR3 length is 15 residues. Germline V CDR1 and CDR2: LGHNA, YNFKEQ. With 1 base removed from V and 1 base from J, the gap between germline ends came to 10 bases. CDR3 sequence reads: CASSQGATDNYGYTF. As DNA, the CDR3 is TGTGCCAGCAGCCAAGGGGCGACAGATAACTATGGCTACACCTTC.

This clone was observed a few times. The chain combines TRBV6-5 with TRBJ1-4, with TRBD1 matching 7 bases. CDR1 is MNHEY, CDR2 SVGAGI, per germline. V lost 7 bases, J lost 5 bases, and 7 bases stayed unmatched. The CDR3 sequence is 14 residues long. This CDR3 reads CASISQTGNEKLFF. Here the CDR3 DNA reads TGTGCCAGCATCTCCCAGACAGGGAATGAAAAACTGTTTTTT.

The sample holds a few counts of this clone. The CDR3 ends on some other residue instead of the conserved phenylalanine or tryptophan, so this is likely a read error. Because the CDR3's place on the DNA is in doubt, the DNA is left out and the CDR3 is given as listed by TCRdb. The genes are TRBV6-5 and TRBJ1-1; the table's D call, TRBD1, has no DNA check behind it. Germline assignment: CDR1 MNHEY and CDR2 SVGAGI. The CDR3 has 13 residues if both end residues are counted. The CDR3 protein is CASSHRDRVRGVI.

The chain employs TRBV3-1 (or the pseudogene TRBV3-2) and TRBJ1-5; D possibly corresponds to TRBD1 (6 bases). The V and J ends lost 2 bases and 6 bases respectively, with 8 bases between them. Germline V gene lookup returns CDR1 LGHDT and CDR2 YNNKEL (reference sequence). This CDR3 has 13 residues. The CDR3 DNA sequence: TGTGCCAGCAGCCAAACGACAGGTCAGCCCCAGCATTTT. Translating gives CASSQTTGQPQHF.

This chain links TRBV6-6 with TRBJ1-1; 8 nucleotides match TRBD1. Germline lookup yields CDR1 MNHNY and CDR2 SVGAGI (reference sequence). J lost 3 bases, V lost 6 bases, and 3 bases had no gene match. The CDR3 extends over 13 amino acids. The CDR3 protein is CASRTGEHTEAFF. DNA for the CDR3: TGTGCCAGCAGGACAGGGGAACACACTGAAGCTTTCTTT.

CDR3 DNA: TGCAGCGTTGGCCGAGATGGAAACACCATATATTTT. Encoded protein: CSVGRDGNTIYF. This chain joins TRBV29-1 and TRBJ1-3; no clear D gene. This CDR3 is built from 12 residues. Germline V CDR1 and CDR2: SQVTM, ANQGSEA. V lost 4 bases to trimming and J lost 3 bases, with 7 bases between them.

V gene TRBV2 combines with J gene TRBJ2-7; D is unresolved. V gave up 6 bases and J gave up 5 bases, with 14 bases separating them. This CDR3 has 13 residues. Germline lookup yields CDR1 SNHLY and CDR2 FYNNEI. CDR3 DNA sequence: TGTGCCAGCAGGGATCAGGAATGGGACGAGCAGTACTTC. This translates into CASRDQEWDEQYF.

This chain joins TRBV28 and TRBJ2-7; TRBD2 agrees at 8 bases. The CDR3 sequence is 16 residues long. V shed 5 bases and J 7 bases; nucleotides not matched to a gene: 16. CDR1 and CDR2 (germline): MDHEN, SYDVKM. The CDR3 bases are TGTGCCAGCAGTATCATAGCGGGAAGGGGCGGAGGTGAGCAGTACTTC. Amino acid sequence: CASSIIAGRGGGEQYF.

CDR3 coding DNA: TGTGCCAGCAGTTACTCGACTGGGTTCCAAGAGACCCAGTACTTC. Its protein product is CASSYSTGFQETQYF. The chain recombines TRBV6-6 with TRBJ2-5; D is unclear. Germline CDR1 is MNHNY and CDR2 is SVGAGI (reference sequence). This CDR3 comprises 15 residues. Trimming took 0 bases from V and 1 from J, leaving 9 bases between them.

The chain uses TRBV3-1 (or the pseudogene TRBV3-2) and TRBJ1-1; D might be TRBD1 (5 bases). The CDR3 runs to 12 residues. Trimming pared 3 bases from V and 11 bases from J, leaving 13 bases between. The V gene's germline CDR1 is LGHDT and CDR2 YNNKEL (reference sequence). CDR3 amino acids: CASSQGGHYAFF. CDR3 DNA sequence: TGTGCCAGCAGCCAGGGCGGACATTACGCTTTCTTT.

This rearrangement joins TRBV5-1 to TRBJ1-3, with D perhaps TRBD1 (5 bases). Trimming shortened V by 0 bases and J by 2 bases, and 9 bases separated the two germline ends. Germline CDR1 SGHRS, CDR2 YFSETQ. The CDR3 is made up of 15 amino acids. CDR3 in amino acids: CASSLAIGAGNTIYF. The DNA of the CDR3 is TGCGCCAGCAGCTTGGCCATAGGGGCTGGAAACACCATATATTTT.

The CDR3 nucleotides are TGTGCCAGAGGGGGTGAGGGGCCCCAATCTGCCAACTATGGCTACACCTTC. Its translation is CARGGEGPQSANYGYTF. V usage is TRBV21-1 and J usage is TRBJ1-2; the D call in the table, TRBD1, was not verified against the DNA. TRBV21-1 is classified as a pseudogene. This CDR3 is built from 17 residues.

The table lists this clone with a few counts. The genes are TRBV6-5 and TRBJ1-3, with 9 bases aligning to TRBD1. The CDR3 length is 15 residues. The V segment lost 6 bases and the J segment 3 bases; nucleotides outside the gene matches: 6. CDR1 and CDR2 (germline): MNHEY, SVGAGI. For the CDR3, the DNA is TGTGCCAGCAGGTCCGGGACAGGGATTGGAAACACCATATATTTT. Encoded protein: CASRSGTGIGNTIYF.

The gene calls are TRBV5-1 and TRBJ2-7, with D possibly being TRBD1 (6 bases). The CDR3 loop spans 13 amino acids. Germline loops: CDR1 SGHRS, CDR2 YFSETQ. Trimming pared 4 bases from V and 3 bases from J, leaving 11 bases between. CDR3: CASSRTDNYEQYF. CDR3 DNA sequence: TGCGCCAGCAGCCGGACAGATAACTACGAGCAGTACTTC.

The V and J genes are TRBV5-4 and TRBJ1-2; no clear D. Per the germline V gene, CDR1 is SGHNT and CDR2 is YYREEE (reference sequence). The CDR3 contains 11 residues. Trimming took 4 bases from V and 1 from J, leaving 2 bases between them. The CDR3 DNA sequence: TGTGCCAGCAGCCATAACTATGGCTACACCTTC. Translated, it gives CASSHNYGYTF.

This sequence joins TRBV27 and TRBJ1-5; D may be TRBD1 (6 bases). CDR3 size: 13 residues. V dropped 5 bases and J dropped 6 bases, with 11 bases sitting between them. Germline V gene lookup returns CDR1 MNHEY and CDR2 SMNVEV (reference sequence). This CDR3 reads CASSQDRFQPQHF. CDR3 bases: TGTGCCAGCAGTCAAGACAGGTTTCAGCCCCAGCATTTT.

By sample share, this clone is medium-sized (0.01 to 0.1%). This chain links TRBV4-1 with TRBJ2-7; D not certain. Deletions cut 0 bases from V and 5 bases from J, with 5 bases between. The CDR3 length is 12 residues. Germline V gives CDR1 MGHRA, CDR2 YSYEKL. In nucleotides, the CDR3 is TGCGCCAGCAGCCAAGATCGGGACGAGCAGTACTTC. It is translated as CASSQDRDEQYF.

The rearrangement links TRBV6-5 to TRBJ2-3, with 7 bases that match TRBD1. After removal of 2 bases from V and 3 bases from J, the junction contained 8 bases not matched to a gene. CDR3 length equals 16 residues. Germline V lookup: CDR1 MNHEY, CDR2 SVGAGI. The CDR3 DNA reads TGTGCCAGCAGTTACCCGACAGGGTTGGATACAGATACGCAGTATTTT. Protein: CASSYPTGLDTDTQYF.